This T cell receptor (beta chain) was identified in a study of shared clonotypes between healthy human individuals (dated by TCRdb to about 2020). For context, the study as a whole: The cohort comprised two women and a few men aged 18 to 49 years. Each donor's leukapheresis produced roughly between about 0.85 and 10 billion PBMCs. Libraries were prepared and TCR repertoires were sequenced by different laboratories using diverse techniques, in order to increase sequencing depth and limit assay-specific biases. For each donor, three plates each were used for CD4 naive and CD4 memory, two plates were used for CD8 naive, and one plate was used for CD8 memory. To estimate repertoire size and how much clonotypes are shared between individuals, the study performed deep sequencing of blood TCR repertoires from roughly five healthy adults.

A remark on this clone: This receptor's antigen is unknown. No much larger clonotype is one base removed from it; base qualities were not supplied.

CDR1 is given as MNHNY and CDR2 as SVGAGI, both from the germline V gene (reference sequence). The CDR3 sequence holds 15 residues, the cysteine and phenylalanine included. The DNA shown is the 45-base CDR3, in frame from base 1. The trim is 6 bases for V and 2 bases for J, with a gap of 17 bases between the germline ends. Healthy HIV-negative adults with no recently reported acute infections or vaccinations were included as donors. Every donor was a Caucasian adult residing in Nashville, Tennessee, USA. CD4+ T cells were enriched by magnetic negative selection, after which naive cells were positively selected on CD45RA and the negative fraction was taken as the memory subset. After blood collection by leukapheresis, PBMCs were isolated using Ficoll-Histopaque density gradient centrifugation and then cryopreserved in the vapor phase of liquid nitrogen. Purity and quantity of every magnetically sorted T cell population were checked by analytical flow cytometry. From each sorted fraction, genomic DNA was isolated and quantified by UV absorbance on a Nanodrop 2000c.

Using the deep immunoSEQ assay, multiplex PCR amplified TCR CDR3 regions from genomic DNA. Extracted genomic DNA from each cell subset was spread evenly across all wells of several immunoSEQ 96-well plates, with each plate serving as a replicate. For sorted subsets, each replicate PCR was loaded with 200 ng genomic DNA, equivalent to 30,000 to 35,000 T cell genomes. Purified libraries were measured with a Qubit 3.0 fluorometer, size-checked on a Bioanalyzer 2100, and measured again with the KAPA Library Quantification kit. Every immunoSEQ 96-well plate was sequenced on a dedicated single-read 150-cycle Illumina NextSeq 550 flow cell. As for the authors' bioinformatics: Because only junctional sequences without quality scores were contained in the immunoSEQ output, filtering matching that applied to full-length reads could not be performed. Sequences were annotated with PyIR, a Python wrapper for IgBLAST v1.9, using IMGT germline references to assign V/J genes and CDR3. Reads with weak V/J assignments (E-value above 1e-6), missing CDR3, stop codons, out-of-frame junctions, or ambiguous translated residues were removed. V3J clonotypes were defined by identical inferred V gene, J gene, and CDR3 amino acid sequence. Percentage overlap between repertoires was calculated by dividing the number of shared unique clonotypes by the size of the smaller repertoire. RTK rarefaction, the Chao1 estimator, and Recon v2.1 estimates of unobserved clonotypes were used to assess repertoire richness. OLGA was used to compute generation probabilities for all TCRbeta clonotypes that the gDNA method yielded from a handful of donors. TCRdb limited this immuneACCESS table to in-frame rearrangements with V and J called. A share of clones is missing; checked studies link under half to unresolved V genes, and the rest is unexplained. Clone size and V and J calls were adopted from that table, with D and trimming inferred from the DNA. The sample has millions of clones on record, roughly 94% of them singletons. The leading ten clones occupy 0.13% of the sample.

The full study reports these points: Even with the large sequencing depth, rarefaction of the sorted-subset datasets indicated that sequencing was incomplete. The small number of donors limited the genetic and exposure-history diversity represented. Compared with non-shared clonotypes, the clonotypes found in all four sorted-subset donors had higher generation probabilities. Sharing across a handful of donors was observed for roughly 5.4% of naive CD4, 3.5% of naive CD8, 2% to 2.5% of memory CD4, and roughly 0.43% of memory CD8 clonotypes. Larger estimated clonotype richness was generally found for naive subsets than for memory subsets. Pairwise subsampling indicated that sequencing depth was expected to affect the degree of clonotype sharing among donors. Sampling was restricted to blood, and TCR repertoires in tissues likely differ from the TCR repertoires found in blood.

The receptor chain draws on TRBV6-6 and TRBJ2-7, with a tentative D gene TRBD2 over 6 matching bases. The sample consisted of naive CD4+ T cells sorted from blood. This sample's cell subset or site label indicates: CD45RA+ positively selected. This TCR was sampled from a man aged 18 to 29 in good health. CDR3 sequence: CASSPQEGRTYEQYF. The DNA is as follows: TGTGCCAGCAGCCCACAGGAGGGGAGGACCTACGAGCAGTACTTC.